The TCR beta chain under discussion was sequenced for a study of T cell responses to AZD1222 COVID-19 vaccine. Study results and caveats: Donor demographics were predominantly white British with a female majority; clonal diversity may be underestimated. Spike was spanned by vaccine-associated CD4 TCRs, which were dominant at 160-218 and 743-854. Seropositivity was recorded at baseline in only a handful of AZD1222 recipients. Nearly half of spike-specific TCRs reportedly target unmutated variant regions.

Points on this clone: Its antigen is as yet unknown.

TCRdb's copy holds only in-frame clones and misses some; the assay was immunoSEQ multiplex PCR. Among roughly 160,000 clones listed, about 90% were seen once. Per the germline V gene, CDR1 is SQVTM and CDR2 is ANQGSEA. Between the trimmed V and J ends, which lost 4 bases and 0 bases, there was a span of 9 bases. The CDR3 has 13 residues. The V and J genes are TRBV29-1 and TRBJ1-1; D is perhaps TRBD1 (6 bases). The TCR comes from an adult in good health. Sample: peripheral blood, taken on day 0 of AZD1222 vaccination. The DNA for the CDR3 is TGCAGCGTTGCGGACAGCATGAACACTGAAGCTTTCTTT. The encoded protein is CSVADSMNTEAFF.